Each of the 19 T cell receptor beta chains below was sequenced from the same sample in a study of beta chain features in type 1 diabetes. Study outcomes and limitations: In all four CD4+ subsets, TCRB CDR3 length was significantly, moderately reduced in type 1 diabetes.

These receptors' antigens are unknown. The study reverse transcribed the entire isolated RNA, so it sequenced expressed TCRB transcripts. Assay used: immunoSEQ multiplex PCR; TCRdb lists only in-frame clones, some missing. The repertoire holds around 600,000 clones, with around 11% as singletons. The sequencing input was naive CD4+ T cells from blood. These receptors originate from a man younger than 45 with type 1 diabetes.

The chain employs TRBV11-1 and TRBJ2-5, with 9 positions matching TRBD1. The CDR3 covers 14 residues. Looked up from germline, CDR1 is SGHAT and CDR2 is FQDESV (reference sequence). J gave up 2 bases and V 10 bases, and 8 bases lay outside the gene matches. CDR3 residues: CATSDRGVQETQYF. The DNA of the CDR3 is TGTGCCACCTCGGACAGGGGAGTTCAAGAGACCCAGTACTTC.

This clone has only a few counts. This chain joins TRBV30 and TRBJ1-5; weak D call: TRBD1 (5 bases). V dropped 0 bases and J dropped 2 bases, with 11 bases sitting between them. This CDR3 comprises 15 residues. Germline V gene lookup returns CDR1 GTSNPN and CDR2 SVGIG (reference sequence). Written as DNA, the CDR3 is TGTGCCTGGAGTGTAGGGGCTTATGGCAATCAGCCCCAGCATTTT. Protein product: CAWSVGAYGNQPQHF.

This chain connects TRBV10-3 to TRBJ2-5; D gene ambiguous. The V gene's germline CDR1 is ENHRY and CDR2 SYGVKD. This CDR3 is 13 amino acids long. V shed 8 bases and J shed 3 bases, with 13 bases lying between them. Here the CDR3 reads CAISSGREETQYF. In DNA form, the CDR3 reads TGTGCCATCTCTAGTGGCAGAGAAGAGACCCAGTACTTC.

This clone has more than one count but fewer than ten. The chain recombines TRBV9 with TRBJ2-2, with 9 bases identical to TRBD2. This CDR3 spans 19 amino acids. V lost 4 bases, J lost 1 base, and 14 bases stayed unmatched. Germline-derived CDR1 and CDR2 are SGDLS and YYNGEE. The CDR3 loop reads CASSPRGVAGARNTGELFF. The DNA of the CDR3 is TGTGCCAGCAGCCCCCGAGGAGTAGCGGGGGCCAGGAACACCGGGGAGCTGTTTTTT.

The genes are TRBV19 and TRBJ2-7; 11 nucleotides line up with TRBD1. In germline, CDR1 is LNHDA, CDR2 SQIVND (reference sequence). The CDR3 is 12 residues long. Germline trimming cut 6 bases from V and 12 bases from J; bases unmatched to any gene: 7. For the CDR3, the DNA is TGTGCCAGTAGCCGGGACAGGGGGGAGATGTACTTC. Protein sequence: CASSRDRGEMYF.

This clone was counted only a few times. The J gene is TRBJ2-2, the V gene TRBV4-3, with 7 bases fitting TRBD1. Trimming at V came to 4 bases and at J to 4 bases, leaving 9 bases not matched to a gene. This CDR3 is built from 16 residues. Germline CDR1 is LGHNA and CDR2 is YSLEER. The CDR3 sequence: CASSRGPGQSTGELFF. CDR3 DNA sequence: TGCGCCAGCAGCCGCGGGCCGGGACAGAGCACCGGGGAGCTGTTTTTT.

Only a few counts were recorded for this clone. The rearrangement uses TRBV9 and TRBJ2-4, with a weak D call TRBD2 (5 bases). Germline assignment: CDR1 SGDLS and CDR2 YYNGEE. This CDR3 contains 14 residues. With 2 bases removed from V and 2 bases from J, the gap between germline ends came to 8 bases. The CDR3 loop is CASSVDGTKNIQYF. In DNA, the CDR3 is TGTGCCAGCAGCGTTGACGGGACCAAAAACATTCAGTACTTC.

V gene TRBV11-2 combines with J gene TRBJ1-1, with 7 bases aligning to TRBD1. V lost 5 bases to trimming and J lost 3 bases; unmatched junction nucleotides: 3. CDR1 and CDR2 from the germline V gene are SGHAT and FQNNGV. The CDR3 has 13 residues. The CDR3 loop reads CASSLDRDTEAFF. In nucleotides, the CDR3 is TGTGCCAGCAGCCTCGACAGGGACACTGAAGCTTTCTTT.

A few counts support this clone. As DNA, the CDR3 is TGTGCCAGCAGGCGGGACGGTGGCTTCAGGCCACCCCTCCACTTT. This sequence encodes CASRRDGGFRPPLHF. The chain links TRBV2 to TRBJ1-6, with D perhaps matching TRBD1 (5 bases). Trimming left V 6 bases short and J 11 bases short, with 20 bases between. This CDR3 spans 15 amino acids. Germline lookup yields CDR1 SNHLY and CDR2 FYNNEI.

This clone was counted only a few times. CDR3 amino acids: CASSEGTSFHNEQFF. The CDR3 region has the DNA TGTGCCAGCAGTGAAGGGACTAGCTTTCATAATGAGCAGTTCTTC. The chain links TRBV6-1 to TRBJ2-1; the match to TRBD2 covers 8 bases. The CDR3 is made up of 15 amino acids. V lost 1 base to trimming and J lost 7 bases; unmatched junction nucleotides: 6. Germline assignment: CDR1 MNHNS and CDR2 SASEGT.

The chain employs TRBV7-9 and TRBJ2-7, with D possibly matching TRBD1 (5 bases). V was clipped by 6 bases and J by 0 bases, with 12 bases between them. CDR1 is SEHNR, CDR2 FQNEAQ, per germline (reference sequence). The CDR3 runs to 14 residues. This CDR3 is CASSDRPSSYEQYF. The CDR3 nucleotides are TGTGCCAGCAGTGACAGACCGAGCTCCTACGAGCAGTACTTC.

This clone has a handful of counts. V gene TRBV28 combines with J gene TRBJ2-2; TRBD2 aligns across 9 bases. Germline assignment: CDR1 MDHEN and CDR2 SYDVKM. The J segment lost 0 bases and the V segment lost 8 bases, leaving 10 bases of the junction unmatched. This CDR3 contains 17 residues. Here the CDR3 DNA reads TGTGCCAGCTCCCCCCCTAGCGGGGATCCGAACACCGGGGAGCTGTTTTTT. Amino acid sequence: CASSPPSGDPNTGELFF.

This clone has a handful of counts. The chain is built from TRBV9 and TRBJ1-2, with 7 nucleotides matching TRBD1. Germline values: CDR1 SGDLS, CDR2 YYNGEE. V lost 4 bases to trimming and J lost 3 bases; unmatched junction nucleotides: 12. The CDR3 length is 16 residues. Here the CDR3 reads CASSSRTSGTDYGYTF. The CDR3 DNA follows: TGTGCCAGCAGCTCTCGAACCTCCGGGACAGACTATGGCTACACCTTC. Using reference TRBV9 and TRBJ1-2 for the parts outside the CDR3, the full variable domain is DSGVTQTPKHLITATGQRVTLRCSPRSGDLSVYWYQQSLDQGLQFLIQYYNGEERAKGNILERFSAQQFPDLHSELNLSSLELGDSALYFCASSSRTSGTDYGYTFGSGTRLTVV.

This clone was seen only a few times. CDR3 sequence (DNA): TGTGCCAGCAGTCCCCGGGCGGTCTCCCAAGAGACCCAGTACTTC. It is translated as CASSPRAVSQETQYF. This chain joins TRBV27 and TRBJ2-5; D is ambiguous. This CDR3 region has 15 residues. V lost 5 bases and J lost 1, with 14 bases in between. Germline CDR1 MNHEY, CDR2 SMNVEV (reference sequence).

The chain combines TRBV7-2 with TRBJ1-4, with a weak D call TRBD1 (5 bases). The CDR3 is made up of 15 amino acids. Germline V gives CDR1 SGHTA, CDR2 FQGNSA. Trimming shortened V by 7 bases and J by 4 bases, and 16 bases separated the two germline ends. The CDR3 sequence: CASTSTGTDNEKLFF. CDR3 nucleotides: TGTGCCAGCACCTCGACCGGGACTGATAATGAAAAACTGTTTTTT. The entire variable domain, with the rest obtained from reference TRBV7-2 and TRBJ1-4, is as follows: GAGVSQSPSNKVTEKGKDVELRCDPISGHTALYWYRQSLGQGLEFLIYFQGNSAPDKSGLPSDRFSAERTGGSVSTLTIQRTQQEDSAVYLCASTSTGTDNEKLFFGSGTQLSVL.

The V and J genes are TRBV27 and TRBJ1-2; no reliable D call. Trimming took 6 bases from V and 8 from J, leaving 13 bases between them. Looked up from germline, CDR1 is MNHEY and CDR2 is SMNVEV (reference sequence). The CDR3 sequence is 12 residues long. CDR3 amino acids: CASSLRGRGYTF. For the CDR3, the DNA is TGTGCCAGCAGCCTCAGAGGCCGGGGCTACACCTTC.

V is TRBV5-1 and J is TRBJ2-5; D may match TRBD1 or TRBD2 (5 bases each). The CDR3 sequence is 14 residues long. V was clipped by 4 bases and J by 5 bases, with 15 bases between them. Per the germline V gene, CDR1 is SGHRS and CDR2 is YFSETQ. This CDR3 reads CASSPRAGTETQYF. The CDR3 nucleotides are TGCGCCAGCAGCCCACGGGCAGGGACGGAGACCCAGTACTTC.

This clone has only a few counts. The CDR3 protein is CASTPGAGAYGYTF. The CDR3 DNA reads TGTGCCAGCACCCCTGGGGCAGGAGCATATGGCTACACCTTC. This chain connects TRBV6-5 to TRBJ1-2; the D gene is possibly TRBD1 (5 bases). The germline V and J ends were trimmed by 7 bases and 5 bases, with 17 bases remaining between them. This CDR3 spans 14 amino acids. The germline gives CDR1 MNHEY, CDR2 SVGAGI.

This clone has a handful of counts. The chain couples TRBV20-1 to TRBJ2-7; D uncertain. The CDR3 totals 11 residues. Germline CDR1 reads DFQATT; CDR2 reads SNEGSKA (reference sequence). V was trimmed by 2 bases and J by 5 bases, leaving 7 bases between them. The CDR3 nucleotides read TGCAGTGCTAGACCCGGTGACGAGCAGTACTTC. This gives the protein CSARPGDEQYF.